The clone carrying this TCR beta chain was seen more than once but under ten times. Antigen specificity is unknown. CDR3 length equals 15 residues. J gave up 2 bases and V 2 bases, and 3 bases lay outside the gene matches. Germline CDR1 reads MNHEY; CDR2 reads SMNVEV (reference sequence). The source of the sample is a study of blood T cells in healthy people across ages. Through a sample-barcoded 5' primer and a J-beta primer mix, a second PCR was run for about 6 to 11 cycles. Each cDNA was tagged by a template-switch adaptor containing 12 random nucleotides. TCRdb independently ran MiXCR on the 5' RACE reads; one entry per CDR3 protein. The sample has roughly 1.5 million distinct CDR3 sequences, approximately 43% seen once. General study findings and limits: Older individuals had lower TCR beta diversity per million T cells (the decline was roughly linear).

Per-sample yields of isolated PBMCs were at least 6 million. Sequences were obtained from blood. This receptor was obtained from a woman under 30 in good health. The chain has TRBV27 and TRBJ2-1, with 7 bases lining up with TRBD1. CDR3 sequence reads: CASSLTTGPYNEQFF. The CDR3 nucleotides read TGTGCCAGCAGTTTAACGACAGGGCCCTACAATGAGCAGTTCTTC.